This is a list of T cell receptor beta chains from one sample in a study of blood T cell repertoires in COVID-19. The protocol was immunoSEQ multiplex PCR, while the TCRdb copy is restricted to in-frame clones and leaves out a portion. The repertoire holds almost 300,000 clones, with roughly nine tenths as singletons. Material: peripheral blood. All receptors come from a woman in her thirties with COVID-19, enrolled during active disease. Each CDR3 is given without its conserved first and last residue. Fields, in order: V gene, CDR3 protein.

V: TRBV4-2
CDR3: ASSQDPRLVYNEQF

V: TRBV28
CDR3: ASKLVKLF

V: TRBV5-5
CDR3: ASSLEGGPIRSYNEQF

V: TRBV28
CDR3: AIRITGNTEAF

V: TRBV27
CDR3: ASSFYRSNTEAF

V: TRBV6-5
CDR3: ASSKQVTNTGELF

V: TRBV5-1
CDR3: ASSAGTNQISYEQY

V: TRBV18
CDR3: ASSPRTGDGYT

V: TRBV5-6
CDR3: ASSAELRDSYGYT

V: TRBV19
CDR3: ASSSPTDRPPPYGYT

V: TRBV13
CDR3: ASSSEGLEGGDTQY

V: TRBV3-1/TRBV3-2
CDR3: ASSLRTGEQY

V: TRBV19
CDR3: ASSIVLSPVNQPQH

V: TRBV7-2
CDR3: ASSLGLADFTDTQY

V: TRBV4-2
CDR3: ASSQETGQGGYEQY

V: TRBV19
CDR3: ASSILPRSNQPQH

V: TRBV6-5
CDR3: ATGTSGGYEQF

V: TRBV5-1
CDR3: ASSLRGWNTDTQY

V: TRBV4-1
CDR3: ASSQGGSGTEAF

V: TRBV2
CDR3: ASSGGQLEAF

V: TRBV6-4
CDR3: ASSDPRSRQGASGELF

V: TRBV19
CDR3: ASSPRTGTNTDTQY

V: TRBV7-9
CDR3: ASSLPGQGAGNEQF

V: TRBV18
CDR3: ASSPRSDNYGYT

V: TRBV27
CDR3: ASSSLLAGSYEQY

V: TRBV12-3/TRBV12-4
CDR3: ASSWAGEKLF

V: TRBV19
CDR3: ASSWGQNSGNTIY

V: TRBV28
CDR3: ASIQGKFQETQY

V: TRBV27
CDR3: ASSLTGTDTQY

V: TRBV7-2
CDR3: ASSFRQVEQF

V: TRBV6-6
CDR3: ASSLGGAATGELF

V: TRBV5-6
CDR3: ASSSSYNSPLH

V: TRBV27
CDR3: ASSLSAGGAGGYT

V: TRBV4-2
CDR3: ASSQTLTGMRGTYEQY

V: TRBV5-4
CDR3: ASSSDIAYEQY

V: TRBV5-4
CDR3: ASSFLTGGGEQY

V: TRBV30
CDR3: AWKLTGTGVNSPLH

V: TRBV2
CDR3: ASSPGLSSYEQY

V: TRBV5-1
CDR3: ASSRDSVQETQY

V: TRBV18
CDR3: ASSPPQGITEAF

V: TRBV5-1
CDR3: ASSLEGGNQPQH

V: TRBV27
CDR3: ASSLAEAGANVLT

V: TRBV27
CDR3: ASSLLSATGQADQPQH

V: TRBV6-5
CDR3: ASRDRVKETQY

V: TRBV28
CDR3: ASSGVIGRQSNSPLH